These T cell receptor beta chains were read from a single sample in a study of beta chain features in type 1 diabetes. This table comes from immunoSEQ multiplex PCR, and its TCRdb copy is limited to in-frame clones, with some not included. This sample yields 500,000 to 850,000 clones, of which around 15% are seen a single time; approximately 0.042% belongs to the top ten. Input material: naive CD4+ T cells from blood. The receptors come from a man between 18 and 35 years old with type 1 diabetes. CDR3s include the opening cysteine and the closing phenylalanine or tryptophan. D genes are given only for firm matches. Only part of the rows carry a size: once, few, many, or a class if the clone is expanded.

V: TRBV5-1; J: TRBJ2-2; D: TRBD1; size: few; DNA: TGCGCCAGCAGCTTCACCCAGACAGGGACCGGGGAGCTGTTTTTT; CDR3: CASSFTQTGTGELFF
V: TRBV18; J: TRBJ1-3; D: TRBD1; size: .; DNA: TGTGCCAGCGCCGGGACAGCCTCTGGAAACACCATATATTTT; CDR3: CASAGTASGNTIYF
V: TRBV28; J: TRBJ2-1; D: TRBD1; size: few; DNA: TGTGCCAGCCAGGGGGTCGGGGAGCAGTTCTTC; CDR3: CASQGVGEQFF
V: TRBV30; J: TRBJ2-5; D: .; size: few; DNA: TGTGCCTGGAGTGATGGTCGTGGTCGGGAGACCCAGTACTTC; CDR3: CAWSDGRGRETQYF
V: TRBV18; J: TRBJ2-1; D: TRBD2; size: few; DNA: TGTGCCAGCTCATCGGGGACTAGAGGGGCCAGCGAGCAGTTCTTC; CDR3: CASSSGTRGASEQFF
V: TRBV25-1; J: TRBJ2-1; D: TRBD2; size: .; DNA: TGTGCCAGCAGTGGCACTAGCGGGGCCTCCTACAATGAGCAGTTCTTC; CDR3: CASSGTSGASYNEQFF
V: TRBV28; J: TRBJ1-5; D: .; size: .; DNA: TGTGCCAGCAGTTTACAGACAGACATCCAGCATTTT; CDR3: CASSLQTDIQHF
V: TRBV5-1; J: TRBJ2-3; D: .; size: .; DNA: TGCGCCAGCAGTCGTGGGGTTACCTCTGGAGATACGCAGTATTTT; CDR3: CASSRGVTSGDTQYF
V: TRBV7-9; J: TRBJ1-5; D: .; size: few; DNA: TGTGCCAGCAGCTTAGCGAAAGTAGGGACGCTTAACAATCAGCCCCAGCATTTT; CDR3: CASSLAKVGTLNNQPQHF
V: TRBV6-5; J: TRBJ1-4; D: TRBD1; size: .; DNA: TGTGCCAGCAGTCTGGGGGACAGGGAGAATGAAAAACTGTTTTTT; CDR3: CASSLGDRENEKLFF
V: TRBV30; J: TRBJ2-1; D: TRBD2; size: few; DNA: TGTGCCTGGAGTAGAACTAGCGGACCTTACAATGAGCAGTTCTTC; CDR3: CAWSRTSGPYNEQFF
V: TRBV27; J: TRBJ2-3; D: TRBD2; size: .; DNA: TGTGCCAGCAGTGAACTAGCGGTCCGTGGCACAGATACGCAGTATTTT; CDR3: CASSELAVRGTDTQYF
V: TRBV4-1; J: TRBJ2-3; D: .; size: .; DNA: TGCGCCAGCAGCCAGAGGCTAGACACAGATACGCAGTATTTT; CDR3: CASSQRLDTDTQYF
V: TRBV6-1; J: TRBJ2-7; D: TRBD2; size: .; DNA: TGTGCCAGCACCGGGGGGTATGAGCAGTACTTC; CDR3: CASTGGYEQYF
V: TRBV11-1; J: TRBJ2-4; D: .; size: .; DNA: TGTGCCAGCAGCTTAGGGGGAACAGGGGAGGACATTCAGTACTTC; CDR3: CASSLGGTGEDIQYF
V: TRBV15; J: TRBJ1-4; D: .; size: .; DNA: TGTGCCACCAGCAGAGGAGCCAGTGGTATTAGTGAAAAACTGTTTTTT; CDR3: CATSRGASGISEKLFF
V: TRBV9; J: TRBJ2-3; D: .; size: .; DNA: TGTGCCAGCAGCGCTAGCGCGAGCACAGATACGCAGTATTTT; CDR3: CASSASASTDTQYF
V: TRBV21-1; J: TRBJ2-3; D: .; size: few; DNA: TGTGCCAGCAGCAACCGCGACAGGGGAGGAACAGATACGCAGTATTTT; CDR3: CASSNRDRGGTDTQYF
V: TRBV27; J: TRBJ2-6; D: .; size: .; DNA: TGTGCCAGCAAGAGATCCGGGAACGGGAACTCTGGGGCCAACGTCCTGACTTTC; CDR3: CASKRSGNGNSGANVLTF
V: TRBV19; J: TRBJ2-7; D: .; size: few; DNA: TGTGCCAGTAGTTCCCGGGACTGGGAGCAGTACTTC; CDR3: CASSSRDWEQYF
V: TRBV9; J: TRBJ2-5; D: TRBD2; size: .; DNA: TGTGCCAGCAACCTTGGCGGGAGAGTGGAGACCCAGTACTTC; CDR3: CASNLGGRVETQYF
V: TRBV30; J: TRBJ1-4; D: .; size: .; DNA: TGTGCCTGGAGGGAGGGGAGGGCAAATGAAAAACTGTTTTTT; CDR3: CAWREGRANEKLFF
V: TRBV14; J: TRBJ2-2; D: TRBD2; size: few; DNA: TGTGCCAGCAGCCATCTTAATCTAGCGGGAATAACCGGGGAGCTGTTTTTT; CDR3: CASSHLNLAGITGELFF
V: TRBV9; J: TRBJ2-7; D: .; size: few; DNA: TGTGCCAGCAGCGTGGACAGTCCGTCCTACGAGCAGTACTTC; CDR3: CASSVDSPSYEQYF
V: TRBV7-2; J: TRBJ1-2; D: .; size: few; DNA: TGTGCCAGCAGCTTAGACAGGGAGAGCTCATATTCTGGCTACACCTTC; CDR3: CASSLDRESSYSGYTF
V: TRBV6-5; J: TRBJ2-3; D: .; size: .; DNA: TGTGCCAGCAGTTCCCCCCAGCGAGAGTATTTT; CDR3: CASSSPQREYF
V: TRBV7-9; J: TRBJ2-7; D: .; size: .; DNA: TGTGCCAGCAGCCCCGAGGGAGAGCAGTACTTC; CDR3: CASSPEGEQYF
V: TRBV19; J: TRBJ2-1; D: .; size: few; DNA: TGTGCCAGTAGTATATCCCGAGGTGATGAGCAGTTCTTC; CDR3: CASSISRGDEQFF
V: TRBV15; J: TRBJ2-1; D: .; size: few; DNA: TGTGCCACCAGTCTCTGGACCAGGTCCGACAATGAGCAGTTCTTC; CDR3: CATSLWTRSDNEQFF
V: TRBV5-4; J: TRBJ2-7; D: TRBD1; size: few; DNA: TGTGCCAGCAGCTTGTTCGGGACAGGAGACGAGCAGTACTTC; CDR3: CASSLFGTGDEQYF
V: TRBV30; J: TRBJ1-5; D: TRBD1; size: .; DNA: TGTGCCTGGAGGGGACAGGGGGTAAACAATCAGCCCCAGCATTTT; CDR3: CAWRGQGVNNQPQHF
V: TRBV29-1; J: TRBJ2-1; D: .; size: .; DNA: TGCAGCGTTGTGGGGGGTTTCTCCTACAATGAGCAGTTCTTC; CDR3: CSVVGGFSYNEQFF
V: TRBV4-1; J: TRBJ1-2; D: TRBD1; size: .; DNA: TGCGCCAGCAGCCAACCCCGACAGGGGAGGGATGGCTACACCTTC; CDR3: CASSQPRQGRDGYTF
V: TRBV20-1; J: TRBJ1-1; D: .; size: .; DNA: TGCAGTGCGCCCGAGGGTACTGAAGCTTTCTTT; CDR3: CSAPEGTEAFF
V: TRBV30; J: TRBJ2-2; D: TRBD2; size: .; DNA: TGTGCCTGGAGCCTCGGACTAGCGGGGAACACCGGGGAGCTGTTTTTT; CDR3: CAWSLGLAGNTGELFF
V: TRBV28; J: TRBJ2-3; D: .; size: .; DNA: TGTGCCAGCAGTTTCTCAAAAGGGTCCCGTGATACGCAGTATTTT; CDR3: CASSFSKGSRDTQYF
V: TRBV11-2; J: TRBJ2-1; D: .; size: .; DNA: TGTGCCAGCAGCCCTACTCTAGGCTACAATGAGCAGTTCTTC; CDR3: CASSPTLGYNEQFF
V: TRBV13; J: TRBJ2-7; D: TRBD2; size: few; DNA: TGTGCCAGCAGCCCCCATAGCGGGAGGGCCCTCGAGCAGTACTTC; CDR3: CASSPHSGRALEQYF
V: TRBV11-3; J: TRBJ2-5; D: .; size: .; DNA: TGTGCCAGCAGCTTCATCAGCGGACAAGAGACCCAGTACTTC; CDR3: CASSFISGQETQYF
V: TRBV14; J: TRBJ2-5; D: .; size: few; DNA: TGTGCCAGCAGCCTCCGTCCCGGACGGGGTCAAGAGACCCAGTACTTC; CDR3: CASSLRPGRGQETQYF
V: TRBV7-9; J: TRBJ1-1; D: TRBD1; size: few; DNA: TGTGCCAGCAGCTTAGATCGCGGACAGGGGATCCCTGAAGCTTTCTTT; CDR3: CASSLDRGQGIPEAFF
V: TRBV18; J: TRBJ2-4; D: TRBD1; size: few; DNA: TGTGCCAGCTCACCTACGACAGGGAAAGGGGGATTGGAGTACTTC; CDR3: CASSPTTGKGGLEYF
V: TRBV29-1; J: TRBJ2-7; D: TRBD2; size: .; DNA: TGCAGCGCCCGAGGACTAGCGGGAGGGCCCGTATTGGAGCAGTACTTC; CDR3: CSARGLAGGPVLEQYF
V: TRBV4-1; J: TRBJ2-1; D: TRBD1; size: .; DNA: TGCGCCAGCAGCCAAGACCCGGTGACAGGGGCTAACAATGAGCAGTTCTTC; CDR3: CASSQDPVTGANNEQFF
V: TRBV6-5; J: TRBJ1-4; D: .; size: .; DNA: TGTGCCAGCAGTTACAGCCAGGGGTTGGATGAAAAACTGTTTTTT; CDR3: CASSYSQGLDEKLFF
V: TRBV4-3; J: TRBJ1-5; D: TRBD1; size: .; DNA: TGCGCCAGCAGCTTACACAGGGGTCAGCCCCAGCATTTT; CDR3: CASSLHRGQPQHF
V: TRBV6-5; J: TRBJ2-5; D: .; size: few; DNA: TGTGCCAGCAGCACGGACAGCGGAGAGACCCAGTACTTC; CDR3: CASSTDSGETQYF
V: TRBV6-6; J: TRBJ2-7; D: .; size: few; DNA: TGTGCCAGCAGTTGGGGCGGGGAGCAGTACTTC; CDR3: CASSWGGEQYF
V: TRBV19; J: TRBJ2-5; D: .; size: .; DNA: TGTGCCAGTAGCTCGGGGGACAGCCAAGAGACCCAGTACTTC; CDR3: CASSSGDSQETQYF
V: TRBV28; J: TRBJ1-2; D: TRBD1; size: .; DNA: TGTGCCAGCAGGTACAGGGGTGGCTACACCTTC; CDR3: CASRYRGGYTF
V: TRBV19; J: TRBJ2-1; D: .; size: .; DNA: TGTGCCAGTAGTATGGATAGTGTCCAGAACAATGAGCAGTTCTTC; CDR3: CASSMDSVQNNEQFF